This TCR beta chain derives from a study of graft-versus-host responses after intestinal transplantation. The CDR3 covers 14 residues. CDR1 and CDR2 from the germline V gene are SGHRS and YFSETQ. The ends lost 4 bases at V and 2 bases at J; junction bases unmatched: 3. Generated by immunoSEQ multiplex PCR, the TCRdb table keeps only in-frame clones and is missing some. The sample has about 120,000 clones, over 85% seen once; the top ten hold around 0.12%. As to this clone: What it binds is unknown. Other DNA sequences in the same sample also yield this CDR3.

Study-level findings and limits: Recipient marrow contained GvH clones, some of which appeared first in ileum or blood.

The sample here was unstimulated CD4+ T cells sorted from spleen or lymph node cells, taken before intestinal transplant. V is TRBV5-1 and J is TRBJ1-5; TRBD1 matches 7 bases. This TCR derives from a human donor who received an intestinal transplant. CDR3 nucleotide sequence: TGCGCCAGCAGCCTCGACAGGGGCAATCAGCCCCAGCATTTT. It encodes CASSLDRGNQPQHF.